This T cell receptor beta chain was sequenced during a study of T cell repertoires in cytomegalovirus infection. From the reads, TCRdb called clonotypes with MiXCR, one entry per CDR3 protein. The data show some 270,000 distinct CDR3 sequences, with about 15% seen just once and around half held by the top ten. Findings and caveats of the study: In two of eight donors, the top clonotype was HLA-C-restricted CMV-specific.

Concerning this clonotype: Its antigen remains unknown.

Trimming left V 1 base short and J 2 bases short, with 11 bases between. This CDR3 spans 14 amino acids. From germline, CDR1 is DFQATT and CDR2 SNEGSKA (reference sequence). The receptor comes from a human donor in good health (CMV status not recorded). Some clones in this sample may be carry-over from other donors' samples. The sample comprised CD8+ T cells from PBMCs. The chain employs TRBV20-1 and TRBJ2-5; maybe TRBD2 (5 bases). In nucleotides, the CDR3 is TGCAGTGCTAGAGGAGGGCAGGAGCAAGAGACCCAGTACTTC. This translates into CSARGGQEQETQYF.